This T cell receptor (beta chain) appears in the sequencing data of a study of a mutant IDH1 vaccine in newly diagnosed glioma. On the study more broadly: Onset of vaccination occurred 4-6 weeks following radiotherapy alone, or with temozolomide cycles.

The method was immunoSEQ multiplex PCR; TCRdb's version includes in-frame clones alone and lacks a portion of them. The profile shows tens of thousands of clones, about 81% of them singletons. As concerns this clone: The antigen is unknown.

Time point described: week 23, last vaccination. A 20-mer mutant IDH1 peptide at 300 ug was injected subcutaneously with topical imiquimod. This CDR3 has 12 residues. Germline V gene sequence: CDR1 LNHDA, CDR2 SQIVND (reference sequence). Trimming removed 8 bases at V and 6 bases at J, with 8 bases between. The TCR originated in a woman in her thirties or forties with glioma. Some clones in this sample may be carry-over from other donors' samples. The sample consisted of PBMCs, taken from a glioma patient whose treatment included an IDH1 peptide vaccine. The V call is TRBV19, the J call TRBJ1-6; D is unresolved. The CDR3 DNA reads as TGTGCCAGTCGGACGGCTAATTCACCCCTCCACTTT. Its protein product is CASRTANSPLHF.